This record covers a single TCR beta chain. Its antigen is unknown. The CDR3 has 12 residues. Germline V lookup: CDR1 MNHEY, CDR2 SVGAGI. Between the trimmed V and J ends, which lost 7 bases and 4 bases, there was a span of 9 bases. The authors ran the immunoSEQ assay, v3.0, at survey level. The assay was immunoSEQ multiplex PCR, and TCRdb's table has in-frame clones only and misses some. This table has 26,000 or so clones, over 90% appearing once. This record belongs to a study of long-term antiretroviral therapy in people with HIV. Participants living with HIV all received treatment in the United States. General study points: Even long-term ART left TRB diversity below transplant donor controls, despite gains.

This material consisted of unsorted PBMCs, taken 6.2 years after starting antiretroviral therapy. This chain connects TRBV6-5 to TRBJ2-3, with D unclear. This sequence originates from a man aged 35 to 55 with HIV. For the CDR3, the DNA is TGTGCCAGCACCCTACCGCCAGATACGCAGTATTTT. Protein: CASTLPPDTQYF.